The clone carrying this T cell receptor beta chain has only a few counts. Its antigen remains unidentified. The germline V and J ends were trimmed by 6 bases and 0 bases, with 8 bases remaining between them. The CDR3 totals 13 residues. The data were taken from a study of T cell repertoires in cytomegalovirus infection. Study overall: It was the public TCR beta signatures that indicated both CMV infection and matching HLA type. The study, taken as a whole, reports: Identification of carriers of CMV plus the relevant HLA was performed using cumulative public TCR beta family frequency. HLA-C-restricted TCR beta clonotypes specific for CMV led the ex vivo response.

TCRdb re-derived calls from the reads in MiXCR, one entry per CDR3 protein. The data contain about 490,000 distinct CDR3 sequences, approximately 17% of them seen just once; the ten biggest clones take up approximately 24%. The sequence came from a human donor in good health (CMV status not recorded). Some clones in this sample may be carry-over from other donors' samples. Material for sequencing was CD8+ T cells from PBMCs. V is TRBV12-3 or TRBV12-4 and J is TRBJ1-1; D is undetermined. The CDR3: CASSMTLNTEAFF. In nucleotides, the CDR3 is TGTGCCAGCAGCATGACGTTGAACACTGAAGCTTTCTTT.